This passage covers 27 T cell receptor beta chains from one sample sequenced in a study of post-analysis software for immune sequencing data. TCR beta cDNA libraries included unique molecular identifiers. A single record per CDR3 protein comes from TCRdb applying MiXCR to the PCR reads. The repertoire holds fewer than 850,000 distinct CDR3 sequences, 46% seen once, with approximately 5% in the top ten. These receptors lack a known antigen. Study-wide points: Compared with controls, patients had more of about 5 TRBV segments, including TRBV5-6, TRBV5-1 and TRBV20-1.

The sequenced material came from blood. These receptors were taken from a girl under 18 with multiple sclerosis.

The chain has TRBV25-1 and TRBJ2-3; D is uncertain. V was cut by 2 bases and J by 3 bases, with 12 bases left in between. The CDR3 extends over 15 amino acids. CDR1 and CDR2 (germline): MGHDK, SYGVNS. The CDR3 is CASSEGSQRTDTQYF. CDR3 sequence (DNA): TGTGCCAGCAGTGAAGGGTCCCAAAGAACAGATACGCAGTATTTT.

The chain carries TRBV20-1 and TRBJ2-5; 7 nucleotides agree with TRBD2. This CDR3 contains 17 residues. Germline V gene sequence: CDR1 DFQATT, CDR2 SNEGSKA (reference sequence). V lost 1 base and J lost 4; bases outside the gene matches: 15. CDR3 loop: CSARGLAVIPEGETQYF. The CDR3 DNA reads TGCAGTGCTAGAGGGCTAGCGGTGATCCCAGAGGGAGAGACCCAGTACTTC.

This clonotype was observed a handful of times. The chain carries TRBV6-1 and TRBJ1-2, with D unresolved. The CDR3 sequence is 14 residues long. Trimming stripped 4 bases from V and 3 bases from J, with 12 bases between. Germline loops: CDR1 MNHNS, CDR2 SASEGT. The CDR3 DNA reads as TGTGCCAGCAGTGGAGGTGGCGGGCACTATGGCTACACCTTC. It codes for CASSGGGGHYGYTF.

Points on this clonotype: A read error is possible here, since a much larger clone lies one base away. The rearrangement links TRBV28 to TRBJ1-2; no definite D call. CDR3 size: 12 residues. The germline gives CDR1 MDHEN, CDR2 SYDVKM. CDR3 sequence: CASILREYGYTF. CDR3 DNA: TGTGCCAGCATTTTAAGGGAGTATGGCTACACCTTC.

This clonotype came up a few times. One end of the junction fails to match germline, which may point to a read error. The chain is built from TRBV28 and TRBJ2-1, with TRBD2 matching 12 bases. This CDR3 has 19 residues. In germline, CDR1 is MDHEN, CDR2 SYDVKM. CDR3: CARRETGTSGPPPYNEQFF. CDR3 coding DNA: TGTGCCCGCAGGGAGACCGGGACTAGCGGGCCGCCCCCCTACAATGAGCAGTTCTTC.

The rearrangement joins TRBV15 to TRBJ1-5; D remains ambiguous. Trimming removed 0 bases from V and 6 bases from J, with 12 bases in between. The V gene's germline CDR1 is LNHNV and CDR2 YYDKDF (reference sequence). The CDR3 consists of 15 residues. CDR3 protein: CATSRDGTGPQPQHF. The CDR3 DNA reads TGTGCCACCAGCAGAGATGGAACTGGTCCTCAGCCCCAGCATTTT. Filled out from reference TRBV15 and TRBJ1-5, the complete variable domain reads DAMVIQNPRYQVTQFGKPVTLSCSQTLNHNVMYWYQQKSSQAPKLLFHYYDKDFNNEADTPDNFQSRRPNTSFCFLDIRSPGLGDTAMYLCATSRDGTGPQPQHFGDGTRLSIL.

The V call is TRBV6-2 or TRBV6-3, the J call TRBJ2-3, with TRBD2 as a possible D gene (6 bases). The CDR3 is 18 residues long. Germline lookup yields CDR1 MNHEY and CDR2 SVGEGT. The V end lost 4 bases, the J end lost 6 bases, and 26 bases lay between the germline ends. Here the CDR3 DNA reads TGTGCCAGCAGTTCACCTAGCGCCCGGAACCTGGCACCGGATACGCAGTATTTT. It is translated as CASSSPSARNLAPDTQYF.

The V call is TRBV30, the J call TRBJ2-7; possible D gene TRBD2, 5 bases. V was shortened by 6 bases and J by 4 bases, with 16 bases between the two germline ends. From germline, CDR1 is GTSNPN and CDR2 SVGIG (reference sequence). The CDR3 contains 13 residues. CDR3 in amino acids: CACTTRPGYEQYF. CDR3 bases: TGTGCCTGCACTACCCGACCGGGGTACGAGCAGTACTTC.

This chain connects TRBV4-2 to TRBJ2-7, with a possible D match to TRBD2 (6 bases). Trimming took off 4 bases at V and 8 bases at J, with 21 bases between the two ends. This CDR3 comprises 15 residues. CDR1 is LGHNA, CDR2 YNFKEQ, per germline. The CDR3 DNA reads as TGTGCCAGCAGCCTATATAGCGGAGAAGGGTACAAGCAGTACTTC. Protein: CASSLYSGEGYKQYF.

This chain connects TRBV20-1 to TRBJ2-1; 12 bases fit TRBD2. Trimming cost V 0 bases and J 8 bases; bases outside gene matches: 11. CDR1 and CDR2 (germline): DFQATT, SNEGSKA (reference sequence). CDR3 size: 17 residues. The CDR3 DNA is TGCAGTGCTAGAGATCCCTCGACTAGCGGGAGTAGCGATGAGCAGTTCTTC. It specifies CSARDPSTSGSSDEQFF.

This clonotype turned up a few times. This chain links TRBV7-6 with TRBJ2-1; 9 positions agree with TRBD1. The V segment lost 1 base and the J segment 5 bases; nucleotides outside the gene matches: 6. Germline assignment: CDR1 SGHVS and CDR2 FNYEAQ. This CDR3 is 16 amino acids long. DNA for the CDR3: TGTGCCAGCAGCTTAGGGGCCTGGACAGGGGACAATGAGCAGTTCTTC. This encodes CASSLGAWTGDNEQFF.

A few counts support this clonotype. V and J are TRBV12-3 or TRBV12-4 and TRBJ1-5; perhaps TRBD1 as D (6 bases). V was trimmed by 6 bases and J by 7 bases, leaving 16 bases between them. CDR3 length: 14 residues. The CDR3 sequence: CASSPTGSEQPQHF. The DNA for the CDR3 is TGTGCCAGCAGCCCAACAGGGTCGGAGCAGCCCCAGCATTTT.

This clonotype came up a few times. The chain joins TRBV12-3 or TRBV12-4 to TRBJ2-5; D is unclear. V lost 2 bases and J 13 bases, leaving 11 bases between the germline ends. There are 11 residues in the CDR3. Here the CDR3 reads CASSLRGLLYF. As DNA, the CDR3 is TGTGCCAGCAGTTTAAGAGGCCTACTGTACTTC.

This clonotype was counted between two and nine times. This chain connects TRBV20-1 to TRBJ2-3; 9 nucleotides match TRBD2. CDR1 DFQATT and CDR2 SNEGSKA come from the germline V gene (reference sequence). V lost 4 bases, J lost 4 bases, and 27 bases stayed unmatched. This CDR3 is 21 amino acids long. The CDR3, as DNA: TGCAGTGCTATTGGGAATCTAGGAGCTCGTAGCGGGAGAATCCTGGCAGATACGCAGTATTTT. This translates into CSAIGNLGARSGRILADTQYF.

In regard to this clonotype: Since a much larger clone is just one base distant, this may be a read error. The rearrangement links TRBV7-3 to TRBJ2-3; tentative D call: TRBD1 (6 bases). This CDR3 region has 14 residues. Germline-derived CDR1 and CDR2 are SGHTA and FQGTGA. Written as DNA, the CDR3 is TGTGCCGGCAGCTTAAAGGGGGGCACAGATACGCAGTATTTT. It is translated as CAGSLKGGTDTQYF. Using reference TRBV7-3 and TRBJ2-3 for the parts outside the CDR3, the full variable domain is GAGVSQTPSNKVTEKGKYVELRCDPISGHTALYWYRQSLGQGPEFLIYFQGTGAADDSGLPNDRFFAVRPEGSVSTLKIQRTERGDSAVYLCAGSLKGGTDTQYFGPGTRLTVL.

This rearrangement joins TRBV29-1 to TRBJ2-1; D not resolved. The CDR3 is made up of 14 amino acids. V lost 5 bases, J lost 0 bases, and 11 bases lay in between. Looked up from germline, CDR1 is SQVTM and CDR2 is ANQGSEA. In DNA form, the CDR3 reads TGCAGCGTTCAGCTGGTCAGCTCCTACAATGAGCAGTTCTTC. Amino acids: CSVQLVSSYNEQFF.

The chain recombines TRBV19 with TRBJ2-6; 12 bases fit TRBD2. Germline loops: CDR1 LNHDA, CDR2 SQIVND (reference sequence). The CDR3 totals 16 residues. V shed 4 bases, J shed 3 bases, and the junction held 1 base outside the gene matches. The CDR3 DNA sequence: TGTGCCAGTAGTAGGACTAGCGGGATTGGGGCCAACGTCCTGACTTTC. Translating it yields CASSRTSGIGANVLTF.

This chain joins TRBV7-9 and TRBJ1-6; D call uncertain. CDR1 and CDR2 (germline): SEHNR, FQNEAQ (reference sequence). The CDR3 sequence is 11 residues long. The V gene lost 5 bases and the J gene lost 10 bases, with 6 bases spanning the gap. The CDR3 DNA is TGTGCCAGCAGCGATAGCTCACCCCTCCACTTT. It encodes CASSDSSPLHF.

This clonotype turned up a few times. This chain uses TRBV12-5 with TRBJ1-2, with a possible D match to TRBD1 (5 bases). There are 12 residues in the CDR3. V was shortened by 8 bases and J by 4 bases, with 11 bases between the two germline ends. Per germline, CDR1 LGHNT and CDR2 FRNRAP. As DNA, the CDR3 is TGTGCTAGTTTGAGGCAGGGCTATGGCTACACCTTC. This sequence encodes CASLRQGYGYTF.

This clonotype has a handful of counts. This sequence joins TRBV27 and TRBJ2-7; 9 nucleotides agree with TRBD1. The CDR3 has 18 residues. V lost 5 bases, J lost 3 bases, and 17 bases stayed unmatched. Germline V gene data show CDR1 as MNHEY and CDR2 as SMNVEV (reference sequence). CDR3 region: CASSGIYRRTGEGYEQYF. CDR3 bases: TGTGCCAGCAGTGGGATATACCGACGGACAGGGGAGGGCTACGAGCAGTACTTC.

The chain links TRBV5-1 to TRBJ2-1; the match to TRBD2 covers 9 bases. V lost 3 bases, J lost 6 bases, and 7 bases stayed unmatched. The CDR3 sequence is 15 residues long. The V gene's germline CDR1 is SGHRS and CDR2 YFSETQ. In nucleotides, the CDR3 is TGCGCCAGCAGCTACGGGCTAGCGGGAAGCAATGAGCAGTTCTTC. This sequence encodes CASSYGLAGSNEQFF.

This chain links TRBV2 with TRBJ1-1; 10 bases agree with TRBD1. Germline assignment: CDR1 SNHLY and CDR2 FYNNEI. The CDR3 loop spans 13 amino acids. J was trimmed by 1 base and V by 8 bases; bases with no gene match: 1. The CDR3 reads CASGTGANTEAFF. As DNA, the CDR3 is TGTGCCAGCGGGACAGGGGCGAACACTGAAGCTTTCTTT.

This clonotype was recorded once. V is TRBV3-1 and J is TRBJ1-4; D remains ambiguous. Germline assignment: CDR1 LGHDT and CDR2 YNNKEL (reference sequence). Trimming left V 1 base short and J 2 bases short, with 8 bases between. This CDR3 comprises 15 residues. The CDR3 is CASSQGPGTNEKLFF. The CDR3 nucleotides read TGTGCCAGCAGCCAAGGTCCGGGGACTAATGAAAAACTGTTTTTT.

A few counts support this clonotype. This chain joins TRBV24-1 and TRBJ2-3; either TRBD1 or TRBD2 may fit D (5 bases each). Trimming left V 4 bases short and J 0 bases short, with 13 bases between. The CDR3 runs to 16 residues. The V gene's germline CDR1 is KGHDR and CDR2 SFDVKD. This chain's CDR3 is CATSEPTGRSTDTQYF. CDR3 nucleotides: TGTGCCACCAGTGAGCCCACGGGACGAAGCACAGATACGCAGTATTTT.

The CDR3 loop reads CASSLEPRGEQYF. In nucleotides, the CDR3 is TGTGCCAGCAGCTTAGAACCTCGAGGCGAGCAGTACTTC. The chain carries TRBV7-6 and TRBJ2-7; D uncertain. The CDR3 spans 13 residues. V was pared by 1 base and J by 6 bases, with 10 bases between. Germline V gene lookup returns CDR1 SGHVS and CDR2 FNYEAQ.

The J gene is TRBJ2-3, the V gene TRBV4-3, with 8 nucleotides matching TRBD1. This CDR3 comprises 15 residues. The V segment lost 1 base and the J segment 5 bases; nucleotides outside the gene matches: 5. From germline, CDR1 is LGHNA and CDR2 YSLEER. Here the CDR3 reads CASSQGGTGGDTQYF. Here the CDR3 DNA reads TGCGCCAGCAGCCAAGGGGGGACAGGCGGAGATACGCAGTATTTT.

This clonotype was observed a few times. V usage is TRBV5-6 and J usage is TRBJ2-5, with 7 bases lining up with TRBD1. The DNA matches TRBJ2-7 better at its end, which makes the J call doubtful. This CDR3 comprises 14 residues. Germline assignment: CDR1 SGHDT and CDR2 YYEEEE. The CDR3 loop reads CASSYGTANYEQYF. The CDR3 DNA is TGTGCCAGCAGCTATGGGACAGCGAACTACGAGCAGTACTTC.